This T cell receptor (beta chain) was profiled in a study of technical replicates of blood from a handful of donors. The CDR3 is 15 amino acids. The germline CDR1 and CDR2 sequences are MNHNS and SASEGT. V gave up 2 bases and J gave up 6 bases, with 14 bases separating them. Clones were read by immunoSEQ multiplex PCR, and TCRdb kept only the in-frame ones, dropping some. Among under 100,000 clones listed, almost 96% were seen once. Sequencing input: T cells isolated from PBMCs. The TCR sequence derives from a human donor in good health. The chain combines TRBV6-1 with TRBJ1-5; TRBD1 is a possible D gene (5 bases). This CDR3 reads CASSEIGSRAQPQHF. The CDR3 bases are TGTGCCAGCAGTGAAATCGGCAGCAGGGCTCAGCCCCAGCATTTT.